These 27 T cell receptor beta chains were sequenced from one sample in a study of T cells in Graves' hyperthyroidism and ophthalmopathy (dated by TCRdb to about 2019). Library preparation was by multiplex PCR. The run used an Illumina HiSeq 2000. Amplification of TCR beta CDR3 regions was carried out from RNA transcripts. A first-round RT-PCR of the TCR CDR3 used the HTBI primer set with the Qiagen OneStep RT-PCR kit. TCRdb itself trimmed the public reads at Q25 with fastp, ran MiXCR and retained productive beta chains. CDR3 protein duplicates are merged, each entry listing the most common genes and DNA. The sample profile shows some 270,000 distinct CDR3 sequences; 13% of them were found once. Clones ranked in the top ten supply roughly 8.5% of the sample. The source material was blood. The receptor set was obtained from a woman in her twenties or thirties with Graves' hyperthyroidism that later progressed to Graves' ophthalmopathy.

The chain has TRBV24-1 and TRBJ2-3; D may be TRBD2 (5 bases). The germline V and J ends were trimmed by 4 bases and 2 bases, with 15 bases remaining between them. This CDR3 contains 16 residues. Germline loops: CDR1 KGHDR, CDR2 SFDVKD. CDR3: CATSDLGQEATDTQYF. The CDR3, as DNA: TGTGCCACCAGTGACTTAGGGCAGGAGGCCACAGATACGCAGTATTTT.

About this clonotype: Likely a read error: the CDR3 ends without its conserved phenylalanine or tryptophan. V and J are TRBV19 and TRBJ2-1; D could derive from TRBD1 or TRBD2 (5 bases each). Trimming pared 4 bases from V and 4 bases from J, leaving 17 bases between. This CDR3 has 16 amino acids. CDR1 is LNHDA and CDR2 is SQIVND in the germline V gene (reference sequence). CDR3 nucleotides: TGTGCCAGTAGTAGGAGGACACTCACGGGGTACAATGAGCAGTTCCTC. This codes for CASSRRTLTGYNEQFL.

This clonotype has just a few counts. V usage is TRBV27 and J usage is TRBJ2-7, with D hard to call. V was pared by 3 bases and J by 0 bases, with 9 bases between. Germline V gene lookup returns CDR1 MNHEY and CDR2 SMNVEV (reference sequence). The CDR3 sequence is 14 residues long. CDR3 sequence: CASSFLESSYEQYF. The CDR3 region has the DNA TGTGCCAGCAGTTTCTTAGAGAGCTCCTACGAGCAGTACTTC.

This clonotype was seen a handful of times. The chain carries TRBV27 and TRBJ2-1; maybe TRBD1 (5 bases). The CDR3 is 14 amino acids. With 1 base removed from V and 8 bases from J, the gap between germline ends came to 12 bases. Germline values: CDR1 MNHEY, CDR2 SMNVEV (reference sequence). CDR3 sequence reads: CASSLLDKGYEQFF. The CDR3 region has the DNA TGTGCCAGCAGTTTATTAGACAAGGGGTATGAGCAGTTCTTC.

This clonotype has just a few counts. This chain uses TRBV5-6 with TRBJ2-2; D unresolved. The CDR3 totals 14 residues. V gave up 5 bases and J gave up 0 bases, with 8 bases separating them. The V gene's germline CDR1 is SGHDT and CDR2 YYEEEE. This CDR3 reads CASRFGPNTGELFF. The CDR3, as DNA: TGTGCCAGCAGGTTTGGACCGAACACCGGGGAGCTGTTTTTT. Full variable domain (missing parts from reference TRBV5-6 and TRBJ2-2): DAGVTQSPTHLIKTRGQQVTLRCSPKSGHDTVSWYQQALGQGPQFIFQYYEEEERQRGNFPDRFSGHQFPNYSSELNVNALLLGDSALYLCASRFGPNTGELFFGEGSRLTVL.

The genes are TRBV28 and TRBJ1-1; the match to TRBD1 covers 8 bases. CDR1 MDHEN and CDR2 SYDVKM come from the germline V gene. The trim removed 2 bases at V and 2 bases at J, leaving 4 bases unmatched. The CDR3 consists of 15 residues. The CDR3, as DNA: TGTGCCAGCAGTTTAGAGGACAGGGCAAACACTGAAGCTTTCTTT. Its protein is CASSLEDRANTEAFF.

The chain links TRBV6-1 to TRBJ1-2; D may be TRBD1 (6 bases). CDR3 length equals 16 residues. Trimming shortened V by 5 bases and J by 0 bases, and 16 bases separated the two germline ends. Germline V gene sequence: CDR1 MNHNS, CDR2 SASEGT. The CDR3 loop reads CASSYNRALANYGYTF. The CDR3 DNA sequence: TGTGCCAGCAGTTATAACAGGGCGTTAGCTAACTATGGCTACACCTTC.

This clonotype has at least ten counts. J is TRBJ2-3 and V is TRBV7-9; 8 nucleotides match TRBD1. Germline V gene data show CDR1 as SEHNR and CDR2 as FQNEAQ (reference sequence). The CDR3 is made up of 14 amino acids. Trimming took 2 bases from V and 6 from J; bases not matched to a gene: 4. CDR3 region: CASSLTTGGDTQYF. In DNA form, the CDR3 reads TGTGCCAGCAGCTTAACAACAGGGGGGGATACGCAGTATTTT. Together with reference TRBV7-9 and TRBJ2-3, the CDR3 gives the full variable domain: DTGVSQNPRHKITKRGQNVTFRCDPISEHNRLYWYRQTLGQGPEFLTYFQNEAQLEKSRLLSDRFSAERPKGSFSTLEIQRTEQGDSAMYLCASSLTTGGDTQYFGPGTRLTVL.

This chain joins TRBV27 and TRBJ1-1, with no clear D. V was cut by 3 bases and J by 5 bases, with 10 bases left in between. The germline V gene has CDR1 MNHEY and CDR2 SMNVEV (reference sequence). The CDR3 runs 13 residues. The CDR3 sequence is CASSFRRGTEAFF. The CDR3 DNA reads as TGTGCCAGCAGTTTCCGCCGGGGTACTGAAGCTTTCTTT.

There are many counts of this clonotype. The CDR3 DNA follows: TGTGCCAGCAGACCCCAGGACAATTCCTACGAGCAGTACTTC. This translates into CASRPQDNSYEQYF. This rearrangement joins TRBV5-6 to TRBJ2-7; TRBD1 is a possible D gene (5 bases). The CDR3 loop spans 14 amino acids. Trimming took 5 bases from V and 1 from J, leaving 13 bases between them. Germline V gene lookup returns CDR1 SGHDT and CDR2 YYEEEE. The entire variable domain, with the rest obtained from reference TRBV5-6 and TRBJ2-7, is as follows: DAGVTQSPTHLIKTRGQQVTLRCSPKSGHDTVSWYQQALGQGPQFIFQYYEEEERQRGNFPDRFSGHQFPNYSSELNVNALLLGDSALYLCASRPQDNSYEQYFGPGTRLTVT.

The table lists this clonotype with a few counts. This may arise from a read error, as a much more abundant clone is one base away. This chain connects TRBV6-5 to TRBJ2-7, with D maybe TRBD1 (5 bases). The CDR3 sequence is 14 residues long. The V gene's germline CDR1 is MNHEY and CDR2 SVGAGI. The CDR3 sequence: CVSSTQGPTYEQYF. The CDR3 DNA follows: TGTGTCAGCAGTACTCAGGGTCCGACCTACGAGCAGTACTTC.

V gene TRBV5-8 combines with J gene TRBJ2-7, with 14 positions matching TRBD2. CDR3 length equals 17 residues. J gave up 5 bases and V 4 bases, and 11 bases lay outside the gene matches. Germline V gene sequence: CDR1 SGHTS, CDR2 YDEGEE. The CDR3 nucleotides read TGTGCCAGCAGCATTCCGGGACTAGCGGGAGAGGTCCACGAGCAGTACTTC. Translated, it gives CASSIPGLAGEVHEQYF.

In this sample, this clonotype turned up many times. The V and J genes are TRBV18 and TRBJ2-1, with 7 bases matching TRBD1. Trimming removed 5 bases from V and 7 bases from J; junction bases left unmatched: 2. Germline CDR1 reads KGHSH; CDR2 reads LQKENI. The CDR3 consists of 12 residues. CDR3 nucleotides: TGTGCCAGCTCAACACAGGGGAATGAGCAGTTCTTC. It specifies CASSTQGNEQFF.

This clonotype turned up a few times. The CDR3 DNA sequence: TGCGCCAGCAGCCAGTTGGACAGAAACACCGGGGAGCTGTTTTTT. It encodes CASSQLDRNTGELFF. The V call is TRBV4-3, the J call TRBJ2-2; TRBD1 might be the D (6 bases). Germline V gene lookup returns CDR1 LGHNA and CDR2 YSLEER. V was shortened by 3 bases and J by 2 bases, with 10 bases between the two germline ends. This CDR3 has 15 amino acids.

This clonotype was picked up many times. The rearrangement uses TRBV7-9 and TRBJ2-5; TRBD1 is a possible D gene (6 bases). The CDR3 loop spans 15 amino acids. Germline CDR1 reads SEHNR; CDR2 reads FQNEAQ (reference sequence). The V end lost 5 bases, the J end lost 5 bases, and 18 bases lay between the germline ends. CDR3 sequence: CASSPARGNRETQYF. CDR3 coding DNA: TGTGCCAGCAGCCCGGCTAGGGGGAATCGGGAGACCCAGTACTTC.

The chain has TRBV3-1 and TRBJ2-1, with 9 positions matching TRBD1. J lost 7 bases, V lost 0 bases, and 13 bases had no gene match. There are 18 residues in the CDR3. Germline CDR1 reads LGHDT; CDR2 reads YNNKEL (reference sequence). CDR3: CASSQDLRGTGSGNEQFF. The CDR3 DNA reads TGTGCCAGCAGCCAAGATCTCCGGGGGACAGGGTCGGGTAATGAGCAGTTCTTC.

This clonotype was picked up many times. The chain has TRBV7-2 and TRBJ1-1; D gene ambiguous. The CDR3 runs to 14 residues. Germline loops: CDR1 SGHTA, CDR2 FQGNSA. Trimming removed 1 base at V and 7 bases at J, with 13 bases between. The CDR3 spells CASSLGSESIEAFF. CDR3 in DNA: TGTGCCAGCAGCTTAGGGTCCGAGTCCATTGAAGCTTTCTTT.

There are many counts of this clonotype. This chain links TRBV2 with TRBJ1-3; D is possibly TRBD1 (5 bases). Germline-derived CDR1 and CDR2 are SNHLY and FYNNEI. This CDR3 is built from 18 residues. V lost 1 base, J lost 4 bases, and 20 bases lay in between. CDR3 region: CASSEGPLQGTGGNTIYF. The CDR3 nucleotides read TGTGCCAGCAGTGAAGGGCCCCTCCAGGGAACCGGCGGAAACACCATATATTTT.

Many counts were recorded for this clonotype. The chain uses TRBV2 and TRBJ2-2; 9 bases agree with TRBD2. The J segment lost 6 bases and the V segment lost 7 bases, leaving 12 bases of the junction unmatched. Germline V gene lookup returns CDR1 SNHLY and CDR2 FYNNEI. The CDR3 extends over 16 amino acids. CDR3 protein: CASKASGNTGSGELFF. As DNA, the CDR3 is TGTGCCAGCAAGGCTAGCGGGAATACGGGCTCCGGGGAGCTGTTTTTT.

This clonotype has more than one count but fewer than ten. CDR3 loop: CASSFPLRGPIKDEQFF. In DNA form, the CDR3 reads TGCGCCAGCAGCTTTCCATTGAGGGGACCCATAAAGGATGAGCAGTTCTTC. V usage is TRBV5-1 and J usage is TRBJ2-1; either TRBD1 or TRBD2 may fit D (5 bases each). Germline V CDR1 and CDR2: SGHRS, YFSETQ. The length of the CDR3 is 17 residues. V lost 2 bases to trimming and J lost 8 bases, with 23 bases between them.

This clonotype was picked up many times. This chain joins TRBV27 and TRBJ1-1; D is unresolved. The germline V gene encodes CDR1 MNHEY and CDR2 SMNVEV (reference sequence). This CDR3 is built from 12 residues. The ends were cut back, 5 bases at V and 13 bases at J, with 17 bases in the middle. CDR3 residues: CASSPTDGVHFF. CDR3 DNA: TGTGCCAGCAGTCCCACAGACGGGGTTCATTTCTTT.

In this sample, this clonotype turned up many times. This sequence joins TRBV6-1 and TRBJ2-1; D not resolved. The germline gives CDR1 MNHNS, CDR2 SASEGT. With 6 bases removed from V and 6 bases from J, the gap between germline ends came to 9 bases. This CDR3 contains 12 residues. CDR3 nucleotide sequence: TGTGCCAGCAGCTTAGGCCCCAATGAGCAGTTCTTC. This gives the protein CASSLGPNEQFF.

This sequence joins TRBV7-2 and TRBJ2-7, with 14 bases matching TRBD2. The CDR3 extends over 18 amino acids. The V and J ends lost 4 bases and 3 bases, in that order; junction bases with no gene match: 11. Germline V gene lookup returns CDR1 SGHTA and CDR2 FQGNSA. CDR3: CASSWGLAGALISYEQYF. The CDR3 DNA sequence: TGTGCCAGCAGCTGGGGACTAGCGGGAGCATTGATCAGCTACGAGCAGTACTTC.

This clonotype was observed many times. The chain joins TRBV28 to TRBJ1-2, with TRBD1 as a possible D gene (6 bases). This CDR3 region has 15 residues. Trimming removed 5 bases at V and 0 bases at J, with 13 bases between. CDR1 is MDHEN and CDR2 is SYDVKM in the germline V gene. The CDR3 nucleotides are TGTGCCAGCAGTAACTACAGGGCGGCTAACTATGGCTACACCTTC. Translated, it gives CASSNYRAANYGYTF.

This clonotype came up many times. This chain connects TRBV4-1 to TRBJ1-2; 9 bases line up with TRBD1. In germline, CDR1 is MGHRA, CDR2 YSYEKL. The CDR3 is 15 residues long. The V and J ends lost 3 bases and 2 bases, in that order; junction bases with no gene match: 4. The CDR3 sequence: CASSQGQGKNYGYTF. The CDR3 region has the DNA TGCGCCAGCAGCCAGGGACAGGGCAAAAACTATGGCTACACCTTC.

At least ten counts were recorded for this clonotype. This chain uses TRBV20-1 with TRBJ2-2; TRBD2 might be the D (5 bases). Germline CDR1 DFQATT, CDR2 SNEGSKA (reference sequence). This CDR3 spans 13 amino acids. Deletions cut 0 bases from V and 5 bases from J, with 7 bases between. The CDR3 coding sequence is TGCAGTGCTAGAGAGTGGAGGACCGGGGAGCTGTTTTTT. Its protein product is CSAREWRTGELFF.

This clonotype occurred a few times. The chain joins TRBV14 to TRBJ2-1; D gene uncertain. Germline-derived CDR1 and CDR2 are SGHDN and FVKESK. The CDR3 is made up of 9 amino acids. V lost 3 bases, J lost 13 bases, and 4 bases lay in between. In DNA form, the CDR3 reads TGTGCCAGCAGCCAGGGTCAGTTCTTC. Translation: CASSQGQFF.